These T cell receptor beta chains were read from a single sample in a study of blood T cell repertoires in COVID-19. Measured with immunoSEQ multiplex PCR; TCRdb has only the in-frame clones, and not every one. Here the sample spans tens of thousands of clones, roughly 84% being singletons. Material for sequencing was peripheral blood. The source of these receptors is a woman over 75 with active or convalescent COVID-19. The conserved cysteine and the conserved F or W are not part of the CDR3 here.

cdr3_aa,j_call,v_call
ASSYNRQPSVLT,TRBJ2-6,TRBV6-5
ASSPFIEQETQY,TRBJ2-5,TRBV11-2
ASSARTVSVVF,TRBJ1-4,TRBV19
ASSLGLVRGQTPYGYT,TRBJ1-2,TRBV7-8
ASSREMNTEAF,TRBJ1-1,TRBV12-3/TRBV12-4
ASSQVDRENQPQH,TRBJ1-5,TRBV4-2
ASSDDDRVDYT,TRBJ1-2,TRBV5-1
ASRRTGPEKLF,TRBJ1-4,TRBV6-5
ASSFLGGITGELF,TRBJ2-2,TRBV7-6
ASSFGQGAVNTEAF,TRBJ1-1,TRBV27
ASSLASSTDTQY,TRBJ2-3,TRBV7-2
ASRGQGDYTEAF,TRBJ1-1,TRBV27
ASSLVIRGSTTSTEAF,TRBJ1-1,TRBV7-8
ASSPPVEGSNGYT,TRBJ1-2,TRBV9
ASSLSGGREKLF,TRBJ1-4,TRBV5-5
ASSVSDVSGNTIY,TRBJ1-3,TRBV9
ASSLEVAGGGQPQH,TRBJ1-5,TRBV5-8
ASSGGRPGVETQY,TRBJ2-5,TRBV7-6
ASRNSGDETQY,TRBJ2-5,TRBV28
ATSRDPDQPQH,TRBJ1-5,TRBV15
ASSAGTGINNYGYT,TRBJ1-2,TRBV18
ASSRQGAYRNTEAF,TRBJ1-1,TRBV6-6